This TCR beta chain was captured by sequencing in a study of CD8 T cells in Susac syndrome. Reverse transcription of roughly 0.5 to 1 ug RNA was carried out with random hexamers. MiXCR, applied by TCRdb to the immunoSEQ multiplex PCR reads, yields one record per CDR3 protein. The sample yields roughly 160,000 distinct CDR3 sequences, 95% to 97% seen once. V lost 1 base to trimming and J lost 8 bases, with 12 bases between them. Germline loops: CDR1 SGHTA, CDR2 FQGNSA. This CDR3 is built from 13 residues. Input material: CD4+ T cells from PBMCs. The chain links TRBV7-2 to TRBJ2-7, with no clear D. This sequence was found in a human donor with Susac syndrome. The CDR3 sequence: CASSLGPAIQQYF. In DNA, the CDR3 is TGTGCCAGCAGCTTAGGGCCGGCGATACAGCAGTACTTC.